This is a list of T cell receptor beta chains from one sample in a study of shared clonotypes between healthy human individuals. Method: immunoSEQ multiplex PCR; TCRdb's copy keeps in-frame clones and lacks some. This sample has over a million clones, with over 95% found just once. The sample was naive CD4+ T cells sorted from blood. The receptors originated from a man aged 25-45 years in good health. Each CDR3 is given with its conserved first and last residue. Each record gives: V gene, J gene, CDR3 protein.

TRBV9,TRBJ1-2,CASSTGTDGYTF
TRBV2,TRBJ2-7,CASSEGSNLGYEQYF
TRBV5-4,TRBJ2-5,CASSLLAGEETQYF
TRBV7-9,TRBJ2-7,CASSAQEPYEQYF
TRBV28,TRBJ1-5,CASKVPGTVTNQPQHF
TRBV5-5,TRBJ1-1,CASSLEGREAFF
TRBV5-1,TRBJ2-6,CASSLGTLSSGANVLTF
TRBV19,TRBJ1-2,CASREPGYGTGYTF
TRBV6-1,TRBJ1-2,CASSQGNGYTF
TRBV6-6,TRBJ1-1,CASSYPRNTEAFF
TRBV10-3,TRBJ1-1,CAISEGPRDTEAFF
TRBV27,TRBJ2-7,CASSLEFGGLPGEQYF
TRBV5-1,TRBJ1-4,CASSSGPGQPGEKLFF
TRBV11-2,TRBJ2-3,CASSFGVATQYF